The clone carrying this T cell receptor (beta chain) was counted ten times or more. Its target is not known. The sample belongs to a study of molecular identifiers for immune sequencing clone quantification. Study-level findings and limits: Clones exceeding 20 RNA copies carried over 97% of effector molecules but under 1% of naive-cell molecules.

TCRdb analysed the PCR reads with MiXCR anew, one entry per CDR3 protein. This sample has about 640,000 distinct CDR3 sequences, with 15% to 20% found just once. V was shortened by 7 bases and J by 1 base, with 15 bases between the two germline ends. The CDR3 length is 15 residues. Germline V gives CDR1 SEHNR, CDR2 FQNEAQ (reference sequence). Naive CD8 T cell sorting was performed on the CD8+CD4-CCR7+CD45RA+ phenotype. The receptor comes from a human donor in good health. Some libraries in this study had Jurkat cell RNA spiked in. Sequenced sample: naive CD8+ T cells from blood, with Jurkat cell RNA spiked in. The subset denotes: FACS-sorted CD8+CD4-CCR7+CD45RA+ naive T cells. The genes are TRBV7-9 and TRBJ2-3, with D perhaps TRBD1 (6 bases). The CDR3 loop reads CASIDAGAGTDTQYF. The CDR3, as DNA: TGTGCCAGCATCGATGCAGGGGCTGGCACAGATACGCAGTATTTT.